One and the same sample provided the 10 T cell receptor beta chains below, sequenced in a study of identical twins. TCRdb ran MiXCR on the 5' RACE reads and lists one entry per CDR3 protein. The sample consists of around 290,000 distinct CDR3 sequences, 8% to 9.5% of them appearing once. The sample was also reused in another study, on yellow fever vaccine responses in identical twins.

Sequencing input: CD8+ T cells sorted from blood. The receptors were gathered from a woman younger than 30 in good health.

The CDR3 DNA follows: TGTGCCAGCAGTTTAGCGAGAGGGGGGCAGAATGAGCAGTTCTTC. This codes for CASSLARGGQNEQFF. The chain joins TRBV27 to TRBJ2-1; possibly TRBD1 or TRBD2 for D (6 bases each). V lost 2 bases to trimming and J lost 7 bases, with 15 bases between them. The germline V gene encodes CDR1 MNHEY and CDR2 SMNVEV (reference sequence). The CDR3 sequence is 15 residues long.

Here the CDR3 reads CASSGDRQKNTEAFF. The CDR3 DNA is TGTGCCAGCAGTGGAGACCGGCAGAAGAACACTGAAGCTTTCTTT. The rearrangement links TRBV2 to TRBJ1-1; no clear D gene. Between the trimmed V and J ends, which lost 4 bases and 1 base, there was a span of 13 bases. Germline CDR1 reads SNHLY; CDR2 reads FYNNEI. CDR3 length equals 15 residues.

This clonotype was observed a handful of times. V usage is TRBV2 and J usage is TRBJ2-4; D is unclear. The germline V gene encodes CDR1 SNHLY and CDR2 FYNNEI. CDR3 length: 15 amino acids. V lost 2 bases to trimming and J lost 2 bases, with 10 bases between them. The CDR3 sequence is CASSEFGRSKNIQYF. The CDR3 region has the DNA TGTGCCAGCAGTGAATTCGGCCGATCCAAAAACATTCAGTACTTC.

This clonotype came up many times. The chain links TRBV4-1 to TRBJ2-5; 8 bases match TRBD1. The V gene end was trimmed by 3 bases and the J gene end by 1 base; junction bases not matched to a gene: 4. CDR1 is MGHRA and CDR2 is YSYEKL in the germline V gene. The CDR3 totals 15 residues. CDR3 DNA: TGCGCCAGCAGCCAGTTGACAGGGGCCCAAGAGACCCAGTACTTC. Residues: CASSQLTGAQETQYF.

The V call is TRBV7-3, the J call TRBJ2-2; no clear D gene. The CDR3 is made up of 13 amino acids. CDR1 is SGHTA, CDR2 FQGTGA, per germline. V was trimmed by 5 bases and J by 8 bases, leaving 12 bases between them. The CDR3 loop reads CASSKNVAGELFF. Here the CDR3 DNA reads TGTGCCAGCAGCAAGAACGTGGCGGGGGAGCTGTTTTTT.

In its sample, this clonotype was seen a few times. The chain links TRBV4-2 to TRBJ2-1; 7 nucleotides agree with TRBD1. Germline V lookup: CDR1 LGHNA, CDR2 YNFKEQ. The V and J ends lost 4 bases and 1 base, in that order; junction bases with no gene match: 4. CDR3 length: 15 amino acids. The DNA for the CDR3 is TGTGCCAGCAGCCCGACAGGGATTTCCTACAATGAGCAGTTCTTC. This gives the protein CASSPTGISYNEQFF.

This chain joins TRBV20-1 and TRBJ2-1; the D is unclear. The CDR3 length is 14 residues. Germline-derived CDR1 and CDR2 are DFQATT and SNEGSKA (reference sequence). V lost 6 bases to trimming and J lost 0 bases, with 12 bases between them. In nucleotides, the CDR3 is TGCAGTGCGCAAGACTGGAGCTCCTACAATGAGCAGTTCTTC. This translates into CSAQDWSSYNEQFF.

The table lists this clonotype with a few counts. This chain uses TRBV3-1 with TRBJ2-5; the D gene is possibly TRBD2 (5 bases). This CDR3 comprises 14 residues. Germline V gene lookup returns CDR1 LGHDT and CDR2 YNNKEL (reference sequence). The V end was cut by 1 base, the J end by 5 bases, with 11 bases between. The CDR3 spells CASSQAGFDETQYF. CDR3 bases: TGTGCCAGCAGCCAAGCGGGGTTTGACGAGACCCAGTACTTC.

This clonotype was seen repeatedly, ten times or more. This chain connects TRBV27 to TRBJ1-5, with D perhaps matching TRBD1 (5 bases). Germline CDR1 reads MNHEY; CDR2 reads SMNVEV (reference sequence). The CDR3 has 15 residues. Trimming cost V 2 bases and J 0 bases, with 8 bases left between them. In DNA form, the CDR3 reads TGTGCCAGCAGTTTAGCGGGGGGTAGCAATCAGCCCCAGCATTTT. This encodes CASSLAGGSNQPQHF.

This clonotype has just a few counts. V usage is TRBV7-3 and J usage is TRBJ2-7; no reliable D call. The V and J ends lost 5 bases and 5 bases respectively, with 13 bases between them. The V gene's germline CDR1 is SGHTA and CDR2 FQGTGA. This CDR3 region has 13 residues. The CDR3 protein is CASSPQLGNEQYF. The DNA for the CDR3 is TGTGCCAGCAGCCCCCAATTGGGTAACGAGCAGTACTTC.